This T cell receptor (beta chain) originates from a study of shared clonotypes between healthy human individuals. Whole-study results and caveats: Naive CD4 clonotypes were shared across a handful of donors at 5% to 6%.

About this clone: The antigen is not known.

Germline V gene sequence: CDR1 SNHLY, CDR2 FYNNEI. V lost 4 bases and J lost 0, with 14 bases in between. The CDR3 loop spans 16 amino acids. Profiled with immunoSEQ multiplex PCR; TCRdb holds only in-frame clones, not every one. The repertoire holds roughly 1,600,000 clones, with approximately 98.5% as singletons. This TCR was sampled from a young man in good health. Sequencing was done on a sample of naive CD4+ T cells sorted from blood. Subset: CD45RA+ positively selected. The chain couples TRBV2 to TRBJ2-3, with a weak D call TRBD1 (5 bases). The CDR3 DNA follows: TGTGCCAGCAGTGTCAAGAGACAGACTAGCACAGATACGCAGTATTTT. Its protein product is CASSVKRQTSTDTQYF.